One and the same sample provided the 8 T cell receptor beta chains below, sequenced in a study of cytomegalovirus exposure and HLA in healthy donors. This PCR relied on a set of 60 Vbeta primers and 13 Jbeta primers. Sequenced by immunoSEQ multiplex PCR; TCRdb stores in-frame clones only, minus some. The sample lists fewer than 150,000 clones; 77% were seen once. Specimen: PBMCs. The receptors come from a human donor in good health.

This chain joins TRBV19 and TRBJ2-7, with TRBD2 matching 7 bases. Germline V lookup: CDR1 LNHDA, CDR2 SQIVND (reference sequence). The V gene end was trimmed by 1 base and the J gene end by 6 bases; junction bases not matched to a gene: 9. The CDR3 consists of 15 residues. CDR3 loop: CASSIGIRTSAEQYF. As DNA, the CDR3 is TGTGCCAGTAGTATAGGGATCCGGACTAGTGCCGAGCAGTACTTC.

The J gene is TRBJ1-2, the V gene TRBV5-1; 7 nucleotides align to TRBD1. Per germline, CDR1 SGHRS and CDR2 YFSETQ. V trimming: 0 bases; J trimming: 3 bases; junction bases outside the gene matches: 8. CDR3 size: 16 residues. CDR3 DNA sequence: TGCGCCAGCAGCTTGGCCGAGGGACAGCGCGACTATGGCTACACCTTC. Its translation: CASSLAEGQRDYGYTF.

This clone has just one count. The V gene is TRBV10-3, the J gene TRBJ2-1; 16 bases match TRBD2. The germline V gene has CDR1 ENHRY and CDR2 SYGVKD. The CDR3 contains 14 residues. The V gene end was trimmed by 6 bases and the J gene end by 12 bases; junction bases not matched to a gene: 5. In nucleotides, the CDR3 is TGTGCCATCAGGACCGGGACTAGCGGGAGGGGGCAGTTCTTC. Its protein product is CAIRTGTSGRGQFF.

The count of this clone is one. The CDR3, as DNA: TGTGCTAGTGGTTTCAGGGGGCCCACAGATACGCAGTATTTT. Translation: CASGFRGPTDTQYF. V and J are TRBV12-5 and TRBJ2-3, with 8 nucleotides matching TRBD1. Germline CDR1 and CDR2: LGHNT and FRNRAP. This CDR3 spans 14 amino acids. The ends lost 3 bases at V and 2 bases at J; junction bases unmatched: 1.

The CDR3 bases are TGCGCCAGCAGCTTGGGAAGCCGTGATTACGAGCAGTACTTC. It codes for CASSLGSRDYEQYF. This chain joins TRBV5-1 and TRBJ2-7; no definite D call. The CDR3 totals 14 residues. In germline, CDR1 is SGHRS, CDR2 YFSETQ. Trimming removed 0 bases from V and 4 bases from J, with 11 bases in between.

The CDR3 is CASSKGAQAEQYF. The CDR3 coding sequence is TGTGCCAGCAGTAAGGGGGCGCAAGCGGAGCAGTACTTC. The chain joins TRBV25-1 to TRBJ2-7, with 7 bases that match TRBD1. The germline V gene has CDR1 MGHDK and CDR2 SYGVNS. The CDR3 loop spans 13 amino acids. The V gene end was trimmed by 5 bases and the J gene end by 7 bases; junction bases not matched to a gene: 8.

V is TRBV15 and J is TRBJ2-7; tentatively, D is TRBD2 (7 bases). V was trimmed by 5 bases and J by 0 bases, leaving 17 bases between them. The length of the CDR3 is 16 residues. From germline, CDR1 is LNHNV and CDR2 YYDKDF (reference sequence). The CDR3 DNA is TGTGCCACCAGCTCCCAAGGGGGGGGGAGCTCCTACGAGCAGTACTTC. Translating it yields CATSSQGGGSSYEQYF.

V is TRBV29-1 and J is TRBJ1-4, with a possible D match to TRBD1 (5 bases). Germline assignment: CDR1 SQVTM and CDR2 ANQGSEA. Trimming took off 0 bases at V and 8 bases at J, with 13 bases between the two ends. The CDR3 runs 14 residues. The CDR3 DNA reads as TGCAGCGTTGAAGATGGGGCAGGTTTCGAAAAACTGTTTTTT. Translation gives CSVEDGAGFEKLFF.